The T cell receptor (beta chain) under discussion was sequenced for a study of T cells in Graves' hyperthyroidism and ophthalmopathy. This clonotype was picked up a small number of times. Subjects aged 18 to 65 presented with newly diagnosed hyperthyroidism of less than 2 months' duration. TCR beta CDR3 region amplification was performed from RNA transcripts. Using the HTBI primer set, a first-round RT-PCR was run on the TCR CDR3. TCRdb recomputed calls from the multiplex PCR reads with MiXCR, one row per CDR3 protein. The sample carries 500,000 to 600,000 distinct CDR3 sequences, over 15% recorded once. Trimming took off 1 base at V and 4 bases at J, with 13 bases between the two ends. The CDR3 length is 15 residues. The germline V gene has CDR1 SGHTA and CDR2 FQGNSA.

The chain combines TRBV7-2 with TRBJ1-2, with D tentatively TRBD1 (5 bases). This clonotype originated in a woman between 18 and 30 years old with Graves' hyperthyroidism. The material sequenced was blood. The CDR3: CASSLGGGETYGYTF. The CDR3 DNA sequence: TGTGCCAGCAGCTTAGGGGGGGGAGAGACCTATGGCTACACCTTC.